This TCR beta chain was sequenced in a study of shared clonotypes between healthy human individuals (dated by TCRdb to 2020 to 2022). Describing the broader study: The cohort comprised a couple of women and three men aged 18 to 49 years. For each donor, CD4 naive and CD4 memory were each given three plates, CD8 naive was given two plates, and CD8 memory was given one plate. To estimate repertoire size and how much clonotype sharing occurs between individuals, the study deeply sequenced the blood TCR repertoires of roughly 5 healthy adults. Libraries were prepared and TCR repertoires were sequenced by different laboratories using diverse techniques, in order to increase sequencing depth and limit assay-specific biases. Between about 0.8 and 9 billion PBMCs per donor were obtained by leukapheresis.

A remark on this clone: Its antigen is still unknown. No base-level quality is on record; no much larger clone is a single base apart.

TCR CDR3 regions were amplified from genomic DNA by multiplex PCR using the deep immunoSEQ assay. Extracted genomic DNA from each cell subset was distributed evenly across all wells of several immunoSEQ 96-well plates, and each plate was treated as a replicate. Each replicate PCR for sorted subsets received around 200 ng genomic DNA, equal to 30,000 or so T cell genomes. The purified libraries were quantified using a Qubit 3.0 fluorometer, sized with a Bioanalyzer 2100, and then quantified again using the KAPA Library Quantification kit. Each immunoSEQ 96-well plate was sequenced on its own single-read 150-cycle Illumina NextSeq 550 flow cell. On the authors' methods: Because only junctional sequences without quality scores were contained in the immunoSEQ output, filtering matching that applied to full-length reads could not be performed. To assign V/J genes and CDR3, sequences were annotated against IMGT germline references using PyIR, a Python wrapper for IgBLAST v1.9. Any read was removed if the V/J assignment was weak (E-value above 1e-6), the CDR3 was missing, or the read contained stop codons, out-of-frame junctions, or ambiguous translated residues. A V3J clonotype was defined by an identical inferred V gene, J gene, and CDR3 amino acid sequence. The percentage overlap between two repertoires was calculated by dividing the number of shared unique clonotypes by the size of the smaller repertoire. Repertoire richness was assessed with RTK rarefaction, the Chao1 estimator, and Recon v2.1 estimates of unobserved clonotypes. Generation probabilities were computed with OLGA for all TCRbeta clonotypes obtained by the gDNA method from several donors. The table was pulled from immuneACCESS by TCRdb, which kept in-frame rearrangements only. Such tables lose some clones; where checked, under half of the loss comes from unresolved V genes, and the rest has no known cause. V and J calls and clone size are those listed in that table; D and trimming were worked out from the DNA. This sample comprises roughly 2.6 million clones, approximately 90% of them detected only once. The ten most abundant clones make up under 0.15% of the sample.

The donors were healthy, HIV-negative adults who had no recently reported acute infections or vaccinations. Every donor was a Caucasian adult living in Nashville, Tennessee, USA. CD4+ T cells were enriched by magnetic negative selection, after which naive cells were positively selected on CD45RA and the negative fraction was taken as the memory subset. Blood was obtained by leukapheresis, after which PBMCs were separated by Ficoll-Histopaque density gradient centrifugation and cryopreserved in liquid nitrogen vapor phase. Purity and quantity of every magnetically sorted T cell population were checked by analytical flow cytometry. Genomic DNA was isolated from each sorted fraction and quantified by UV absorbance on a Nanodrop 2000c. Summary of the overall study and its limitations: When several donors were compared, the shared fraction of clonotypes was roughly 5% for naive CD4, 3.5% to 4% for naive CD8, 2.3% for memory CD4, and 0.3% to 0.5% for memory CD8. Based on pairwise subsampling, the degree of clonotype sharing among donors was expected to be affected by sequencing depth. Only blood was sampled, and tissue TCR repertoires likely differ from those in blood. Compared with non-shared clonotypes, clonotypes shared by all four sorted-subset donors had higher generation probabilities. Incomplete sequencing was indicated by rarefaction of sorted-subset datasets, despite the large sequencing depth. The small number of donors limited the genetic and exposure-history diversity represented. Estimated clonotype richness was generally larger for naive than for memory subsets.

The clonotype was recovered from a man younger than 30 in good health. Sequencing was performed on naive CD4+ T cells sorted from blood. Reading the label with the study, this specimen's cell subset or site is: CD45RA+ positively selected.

The CDR3 protein sequence reads: CASSLHGELFF. The DNA sequence follows: TGTGCCAGCAGCTTACATGGGGAGCTGTTTTTT. Recombination joined TRBV5-5 with TRBJ2-2; the D segment cannot be called with confidence. The germline V gene (reference sequence) specifies SGHKS as CDR1 and YYEKEE as CDR2. The trim is 2 bases for V and 8 bases for J, with a gap of 4 bases between the germline ends. Spanning cysteine to phenylalanine, the CDR3 consists of 11 amino acids. CDR3 DNA only is kept here, 33 bases in frame from base 1.